This T cell receptor beta chain was recovered during a study of blood T cells in healthy people across ages. A second roughly 7 to 12 cycle PCR used barcoded and J-beta primers. Sequencing yielded, for each sample, at least 2.5 million paired-end reads carrying CDR3. TCRdb redid the calling of the 5' RACE reads with MiXCR, one entry per CDR3 protein. Among about 1,500,000 distinct CDR3 sequences listed, under 30% were seen once. About this clonotype: Antigen specificity is unknown. The germline gene is not matched at one end of the junction; a read error may be the cause.

Study-level results: Among T cells, TCR beta diversity per million cells dropped roughly linearly as age rose.

Germline V CDR1 and CDR2: DFQATT, SNEGSKA (reference sequence). This CDR3 spans 14 amino acids. No fewer than 6.5 million PBMCs went into each sample. This receptor was obtained from a woman aged 25-40 years in good health. The chain joins TRBV20-1 to TRBJ1-5, with D uncertain. What was sequenced was blood. The CDR3, as DNA: TGCAGTGCTAGGGAAGAGGGCGGAAATCGGCCCCAGCATTTT. This gives the protein CSAREEGGNRPQHF.